This T cell receptor beta chain is drawn from a study of identical twins. Study-wide results and limits: Fewer insertions marked abundant cord blood beta clonotypes; young adult naive trended weakly, memory not at all.

Each cDNA held unique molecular identifiers, and template switching gave it a universal primer site. TCRdb passed the 5' RACE reads through MiXCR, listing each CDR3 protein once. The sample contains more than 200,000 distinct CDR3 sequences, around a tenth of which appear only once. This CDR3 contains 14 residues. The germline V gene encodes CDR1 SGHRS and CDR2 YFSETQ. Trimming took off 4 bases at V and 0 bases at J, with 10 bases between the two ends. On this clonotype: Its target is not known.

Sequenced input: memory (CD45RO+) T cells sorted from blood. The TCR originated in a young woman in good health. The chain carries TRBV5-1 and TRBJ1-1, with D possibly TRBD1 on 6 matching bases. CDR3 coding DNA: TGCGCCAGCAGCATTACAGGGCTGAACACTGAAGCTTTCTTT. Translation gives CASSITGLNTEAFF.